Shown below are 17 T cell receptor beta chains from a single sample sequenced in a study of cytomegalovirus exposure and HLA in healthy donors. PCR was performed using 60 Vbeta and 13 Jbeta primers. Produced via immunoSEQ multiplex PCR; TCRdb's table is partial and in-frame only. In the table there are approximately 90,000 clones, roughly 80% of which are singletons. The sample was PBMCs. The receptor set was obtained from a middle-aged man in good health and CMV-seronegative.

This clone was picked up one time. CDR3 coding DNA: TGTGCCAGCAGGGACACAAACTATAGCAATCAGCCCCAGCATTTT. Its translation: CASRDTNYSNQPQHF. The chain carries TRBV6-1 and TRBJ1-5; D is perhaps TRBD1 (5 bases). The V gene's germline CDR1 is MNHNS and CDR2 SASEGT. CDR3 size: 15 residues. V was cut by 6 bases and J by 0 bases, with 12 bases left in between.

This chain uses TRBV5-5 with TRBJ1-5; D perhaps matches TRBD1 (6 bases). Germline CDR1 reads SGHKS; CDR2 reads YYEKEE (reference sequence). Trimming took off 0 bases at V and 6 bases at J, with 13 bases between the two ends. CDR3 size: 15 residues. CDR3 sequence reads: CASSLGQGSGQPQHF. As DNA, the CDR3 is TGTGCCAGCAGCTTGGGGCAGGGGTCGGGTCAGCCCCAGCATTTT.

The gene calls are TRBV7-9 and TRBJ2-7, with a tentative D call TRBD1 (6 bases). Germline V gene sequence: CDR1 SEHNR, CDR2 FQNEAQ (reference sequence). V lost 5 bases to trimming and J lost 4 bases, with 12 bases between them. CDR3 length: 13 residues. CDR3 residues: CASSRDIFYEQYF. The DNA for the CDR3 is TGTGCCAGCAGCCGGGACATTTTTTACGAGCAGTACTTC.

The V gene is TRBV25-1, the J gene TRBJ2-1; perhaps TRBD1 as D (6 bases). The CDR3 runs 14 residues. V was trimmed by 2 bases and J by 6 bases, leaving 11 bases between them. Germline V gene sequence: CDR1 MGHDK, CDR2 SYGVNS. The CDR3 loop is CASSELQGSNEQFF. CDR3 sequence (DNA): TGTGCCAGCAGTGAACTCCAGGGGAGCAATGAGCAGTTCTTC.

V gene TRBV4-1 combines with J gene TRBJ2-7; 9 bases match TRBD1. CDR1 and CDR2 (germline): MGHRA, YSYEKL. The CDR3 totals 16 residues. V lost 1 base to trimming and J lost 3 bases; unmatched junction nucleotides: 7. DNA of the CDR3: TGCGCCAGCAGCCAAGTCGGGGGACAGGGAGACTACGAGCAGTACTTC. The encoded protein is CASSQVGGQGDYEQYF.

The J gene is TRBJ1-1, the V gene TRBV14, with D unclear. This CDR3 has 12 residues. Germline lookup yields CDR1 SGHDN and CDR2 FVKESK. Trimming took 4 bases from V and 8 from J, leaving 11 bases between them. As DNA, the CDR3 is TGTGCCAGCAGCCGGGCCGGAAGGGAAGCTTTCTTT. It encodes CASSRAGREAFF.

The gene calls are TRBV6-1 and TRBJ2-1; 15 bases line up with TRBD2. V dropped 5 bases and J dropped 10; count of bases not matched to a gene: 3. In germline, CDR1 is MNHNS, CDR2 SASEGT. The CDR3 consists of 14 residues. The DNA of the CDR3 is TGTGCCAGCAGTACCGGACTAGCGGGGGGGGAGCAGTTCTTC. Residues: CASSTGLAGGEQFF.

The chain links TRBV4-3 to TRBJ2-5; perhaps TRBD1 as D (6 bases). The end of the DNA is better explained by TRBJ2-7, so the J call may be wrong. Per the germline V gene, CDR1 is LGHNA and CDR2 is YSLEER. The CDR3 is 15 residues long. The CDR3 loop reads CASSQEPGAMGEQYF. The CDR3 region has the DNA TGCGCCAGCAGCCAAGAGCCAGGGGCTATGGGCGAGCAGTACTTC.

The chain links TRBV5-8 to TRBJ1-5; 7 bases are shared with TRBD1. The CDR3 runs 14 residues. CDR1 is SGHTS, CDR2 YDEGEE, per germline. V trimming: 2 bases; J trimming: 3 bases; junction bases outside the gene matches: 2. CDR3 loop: CASSLQGYNQPQHF. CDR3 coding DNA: TGTGCCAGCAGCTTACAGGGGTACAATCAGCCCCAGCATTTT.

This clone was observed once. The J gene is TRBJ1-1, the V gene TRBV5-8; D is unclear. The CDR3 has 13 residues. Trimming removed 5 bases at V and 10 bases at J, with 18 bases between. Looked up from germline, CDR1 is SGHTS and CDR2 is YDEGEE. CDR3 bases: TGTGCCAGCAGATCTCTGACACGGTCTGCAGCTTTCTTT. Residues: CASRSLTRSAAFF.

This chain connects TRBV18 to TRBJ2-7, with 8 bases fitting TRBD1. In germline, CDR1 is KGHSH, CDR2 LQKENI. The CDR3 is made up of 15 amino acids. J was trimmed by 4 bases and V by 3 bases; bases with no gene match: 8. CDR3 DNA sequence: TGTGCCAGCTCACCTACAGGGGGAACTAGGTACGAGCAGTACTTC. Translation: CASSPTGGTRYEQYF.

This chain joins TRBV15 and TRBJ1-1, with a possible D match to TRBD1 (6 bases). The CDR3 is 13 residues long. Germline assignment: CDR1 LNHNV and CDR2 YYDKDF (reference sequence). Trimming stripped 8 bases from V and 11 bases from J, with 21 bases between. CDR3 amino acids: CATSQGLVEFAFF. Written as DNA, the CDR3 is TGTGCCACCTCACAGGGTCTCGTTGAATTCGCTTTCTTT.

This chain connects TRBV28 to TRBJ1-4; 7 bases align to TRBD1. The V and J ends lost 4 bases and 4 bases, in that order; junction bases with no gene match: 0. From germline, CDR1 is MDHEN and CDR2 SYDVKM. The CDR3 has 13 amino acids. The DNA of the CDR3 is TGTGCCAGCAGTTCAGGGGGTAATGAAAAACTGTTTTTT. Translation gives CASSSGGNEKLFF. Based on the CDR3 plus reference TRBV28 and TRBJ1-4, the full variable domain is DVKVTQSSRYLVKRTGEKVFLECVQDMDHENMFWYRQDPGLGLRLIYFSYDVKMKEKGDIPEGYSVSREKKERFSLILESASTNQTSMYLCASSSGGNEKLFFGSGTQLSVL.

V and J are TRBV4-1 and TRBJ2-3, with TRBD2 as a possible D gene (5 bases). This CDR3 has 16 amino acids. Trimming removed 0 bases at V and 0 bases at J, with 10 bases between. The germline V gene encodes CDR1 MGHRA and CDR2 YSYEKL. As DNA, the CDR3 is TGCGCCAGCAGCCAAGAAGGTAGAGGGAGCACAGATACGCAGTATTTT. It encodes CASSQEGRGSTDTQYF.

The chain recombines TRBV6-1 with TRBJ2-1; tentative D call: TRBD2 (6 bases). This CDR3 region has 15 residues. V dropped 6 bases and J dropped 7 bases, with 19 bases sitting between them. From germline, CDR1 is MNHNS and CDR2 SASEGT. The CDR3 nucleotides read TGTGCCAGCAGGGGGACCGGGACTGGCCTAAATGAGCAGTTCTTC. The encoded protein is CASRGTGTGLNEQFF.

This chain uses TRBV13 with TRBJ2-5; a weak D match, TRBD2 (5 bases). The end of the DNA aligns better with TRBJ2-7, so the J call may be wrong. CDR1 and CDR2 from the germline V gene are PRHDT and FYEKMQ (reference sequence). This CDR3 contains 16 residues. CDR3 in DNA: TGTGCCAGCAGCTTAGGCGAGGGTGCGGACCCCTACGAGCAGTACTTC. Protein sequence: CASSLGEGADPYEQYF.

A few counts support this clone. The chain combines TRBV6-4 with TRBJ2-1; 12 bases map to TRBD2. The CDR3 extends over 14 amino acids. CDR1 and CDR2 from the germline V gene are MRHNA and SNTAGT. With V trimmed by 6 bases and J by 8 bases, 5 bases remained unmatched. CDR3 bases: TGTGCCAGCAGCCTAGCGGGGGGGACGGATGAGCAGTTCTTC. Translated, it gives CASSLAGGTDEQFF.